This T cell receptor (beta chain) was captured in a study of identifying expanded T cells in peripheral blood. The table came from immunoSEQ multiplex PCR; TCRdb's copy has only in-frame clones and leaves some out. The sample lists about 100,000 clones; approximately 88% were seen once. Remarks on this clone: Its specificity is unknown.

Healthy donors had no documented immune events, such as infections, while sampled. Findings and caveats of the study: Variance in clone template counts between two-week samples significantly increased with total template count across all healthy donors.

Sequencing input: blood. The origin of this receptor is a person aged 18 to 75 in good health.

DNA of the CDR3: TGTGCTAGTGGTGCCCCTTTAGCTAACTATGGCTACACCTTC. Translated: CASGAPLANYGYTF. The V and J genes are TRBV12-5 and TRBJ1-2, with unresolved D. Germline V gene data show CDR1 as LGHNT and CDR2 as FRNRAP. V was shortened by 5 bases and J by 0 bases, with 10 bases between the two germline ends. There are 14 residues in the CDR3.